A single sample gave rise to the 2 T cell receptor beta chains below, sequenced in a study of CD8 T cells in ankylosing spondylitis. TCRdb itself ran the 5' RACE reads through MiXCR, one entry per CDR3 protein. The sample contains 250,000 or so distinct CDR3 sequences, 15% to 20% of which appear only once. What was sequenced was blood, either unsorted or a sorted T cell fraction (not recorded which). The receptors originated from a male donor with ankylosing spondylitis or in good health (not recorded which).

The chain carries TRBV29-1 and TRBJ2-1, with D unresolved. The CDR3 covers 12 residues. Germline lookup yields CDR1 SQVTM and CDR2 ANQGSEA. V lost 6 bases, J lost 10 bases, and 16 bases lay in between. In DNA form, the CDR3 reads TGCAGCGTACCCCGGAGACCCGAGGAGCAGTTCTTC. Translated, it gives CSVPRRPEEQFF.

In its sample, this clonotype was seen a few times. This sequence joins TRBV12-3 or TRBV12-4 and TRBJ2-7; 8 nucleotides match TRBD1. The CDR3 loop spans 14 amino acids. V lost 5 bases and J lost 2; bases outside the gene matches: 5. The CDR3 sequence is CASSTGDRTYEQYF. DNA for the CDR3: TGTGCCAGCAGTACCGGGGACAGGACCTACGAGCAGTACTTC.